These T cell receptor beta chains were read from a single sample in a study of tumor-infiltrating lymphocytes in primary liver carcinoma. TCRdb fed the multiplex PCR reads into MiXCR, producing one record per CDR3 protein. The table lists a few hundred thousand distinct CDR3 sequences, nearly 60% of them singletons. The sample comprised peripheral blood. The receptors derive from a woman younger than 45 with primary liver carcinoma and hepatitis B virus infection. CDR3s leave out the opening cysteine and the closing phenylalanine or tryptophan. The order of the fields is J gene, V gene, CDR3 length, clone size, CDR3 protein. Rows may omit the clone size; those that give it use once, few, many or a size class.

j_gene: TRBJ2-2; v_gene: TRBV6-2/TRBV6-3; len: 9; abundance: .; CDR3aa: DSSYTGELF
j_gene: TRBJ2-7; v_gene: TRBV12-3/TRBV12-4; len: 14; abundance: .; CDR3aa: ASSSTSGRIVYKQY
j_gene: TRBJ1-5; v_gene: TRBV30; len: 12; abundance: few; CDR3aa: AWTKTASNQPQH
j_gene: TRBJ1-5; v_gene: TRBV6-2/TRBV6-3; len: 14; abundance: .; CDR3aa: ASSPRTGASNQPQH
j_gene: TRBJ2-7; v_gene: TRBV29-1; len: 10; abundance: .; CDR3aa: SVVVTAYEQY
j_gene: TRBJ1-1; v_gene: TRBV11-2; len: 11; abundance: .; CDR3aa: DSTTLVTGEAF
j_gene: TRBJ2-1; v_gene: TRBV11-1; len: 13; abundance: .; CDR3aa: ASSLGRMMRNEQF
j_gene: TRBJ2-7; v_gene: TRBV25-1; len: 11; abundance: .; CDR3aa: ASSDPLDPEQY
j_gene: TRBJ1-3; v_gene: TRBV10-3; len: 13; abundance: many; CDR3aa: AISDRTASGNTIY
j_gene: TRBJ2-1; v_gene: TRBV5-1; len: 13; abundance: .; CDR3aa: ASSVESSSYNEQF
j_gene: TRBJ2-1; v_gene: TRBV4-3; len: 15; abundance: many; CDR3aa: ASSQGLAGGARGEQF
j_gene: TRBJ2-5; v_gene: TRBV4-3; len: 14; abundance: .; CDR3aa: ASSQERQGARETQY
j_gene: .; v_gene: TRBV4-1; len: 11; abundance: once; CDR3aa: ASSPGQLNEQY
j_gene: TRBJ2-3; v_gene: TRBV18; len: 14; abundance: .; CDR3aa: ASSTRDRGWTDTQY
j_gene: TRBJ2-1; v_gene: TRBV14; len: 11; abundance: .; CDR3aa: ASGLRPSNEQF
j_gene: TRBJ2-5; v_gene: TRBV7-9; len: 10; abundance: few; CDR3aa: ASSKTGETQY
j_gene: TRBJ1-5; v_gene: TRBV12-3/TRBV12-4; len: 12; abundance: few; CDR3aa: ASSPNRGLQPQH
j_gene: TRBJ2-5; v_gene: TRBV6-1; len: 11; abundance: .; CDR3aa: GSSGGTRETQY
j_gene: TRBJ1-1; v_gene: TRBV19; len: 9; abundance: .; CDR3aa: ASIQGIEAF
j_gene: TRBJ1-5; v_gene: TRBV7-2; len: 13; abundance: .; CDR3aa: ASRPSGGRDQPQH
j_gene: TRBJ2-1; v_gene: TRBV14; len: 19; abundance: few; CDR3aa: ASSQQIGRSRWESSYNEQF
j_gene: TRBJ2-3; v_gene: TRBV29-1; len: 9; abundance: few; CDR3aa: GFGGTDTQY
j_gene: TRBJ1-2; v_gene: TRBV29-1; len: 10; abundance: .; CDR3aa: SVGGTGYSYT
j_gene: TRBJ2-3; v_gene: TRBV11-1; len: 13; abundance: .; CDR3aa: ASSLGRGVTDVQY
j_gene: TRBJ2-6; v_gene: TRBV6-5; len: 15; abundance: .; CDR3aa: ASSFRTGHSGVNVLT
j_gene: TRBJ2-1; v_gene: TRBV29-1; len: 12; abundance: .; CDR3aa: SVNMAPKLSEQI
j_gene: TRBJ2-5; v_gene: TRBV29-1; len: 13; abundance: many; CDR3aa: SVESGTSRRETQY
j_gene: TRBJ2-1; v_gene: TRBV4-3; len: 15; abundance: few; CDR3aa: ASSQFGDRGLYNEQF
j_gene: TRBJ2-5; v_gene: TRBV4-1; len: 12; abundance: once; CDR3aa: ASSPGTEKETQY
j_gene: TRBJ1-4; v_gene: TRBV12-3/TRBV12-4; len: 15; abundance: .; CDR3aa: ASSLLFGGENGEKLF
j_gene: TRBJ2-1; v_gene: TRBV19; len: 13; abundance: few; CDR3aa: ASTSMVAGVSEQF
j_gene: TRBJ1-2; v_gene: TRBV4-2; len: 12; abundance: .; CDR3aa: TSSQKGPGDGYT
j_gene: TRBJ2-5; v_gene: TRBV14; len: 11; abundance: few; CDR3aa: ASSQGQRETQY
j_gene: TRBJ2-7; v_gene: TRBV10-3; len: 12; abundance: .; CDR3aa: ATSPVAGSYEQY
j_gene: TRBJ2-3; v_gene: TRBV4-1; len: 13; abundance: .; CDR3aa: ASSQGVVGADTQF
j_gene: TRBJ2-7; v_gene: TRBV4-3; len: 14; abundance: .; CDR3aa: ASNQDSSRVYHKQY
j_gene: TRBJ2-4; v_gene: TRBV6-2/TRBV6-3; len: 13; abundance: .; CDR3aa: VSSPGTSGKNIQY
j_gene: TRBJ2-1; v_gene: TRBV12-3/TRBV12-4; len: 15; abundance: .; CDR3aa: ASSLGAGRASNNEQF
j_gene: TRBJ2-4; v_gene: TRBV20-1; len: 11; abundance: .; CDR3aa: SAPGGGGNIQY
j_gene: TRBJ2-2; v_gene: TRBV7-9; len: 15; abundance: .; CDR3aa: ASSYSVTSGLTGELF
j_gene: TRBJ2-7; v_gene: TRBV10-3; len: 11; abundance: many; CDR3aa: AIRGQGEGEQY
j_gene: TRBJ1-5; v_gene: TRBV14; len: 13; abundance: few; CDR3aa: ASSREQGDNQPQH
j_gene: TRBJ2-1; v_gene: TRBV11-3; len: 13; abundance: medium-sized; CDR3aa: ASSAAGLAGAEQF
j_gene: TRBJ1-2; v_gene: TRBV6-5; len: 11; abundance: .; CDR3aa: ANSHDRFGGYT
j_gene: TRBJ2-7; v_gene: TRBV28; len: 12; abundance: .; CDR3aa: VSSPGTFGYEQY